The 21 T cell receptor beta chains below all came from one sample that was sequenced in a study of early T cells in non-severe SARS-CoV-2 infection. TCRdb re-analysed the 5' RACE reads in MiXCR, keeping a single row per CDR3 protein. This sample has under 70,000 distinct CDR3 sequences, with about 13% found just once. The sequenced sample consisted of whole blood. The receptors originated from an adult who was a healthcare worker with PCR-confirmed SARS-CoV-2 infection or an uninfected control (not recorded which).

The rearrangement links TRBV5-1 to TRBJ2-7, with D possibly matching TRBD2 (6 bases). The germline V gene has CDR1 SGHRS and CDR2 YFSETQ. The CDR3 is 13 residues long. V gave up 4 bases and J gave up 1 base, with 9 bases separating them. This chain's CDR3 is CASSRELSYEQYF. DNA of the CDR3: TGCGCCAGCAGCCGGGAGCTATCCTACGAGCAGTACTTC. The full variable domain, its missing parts supplied by reference TRBV5-1 and TRBJ2-7, is KAGVTQTPRYLIKTRGQQVTLSCSPISGHRSVSWYQQTPGQGLQFLFEYFSETQRNKGNFPGRFSGRQFSNSRSEMNVSTLELGDSALYLCASSRELSYEQYFGPGTRLTVT.

This clonotype was counted ten times or more. The chain recombines TRBV19 with TRBJ1-4; D may be TRBD1 (6 bases). V was pared by 7 bases and J by 2 bases, with 11 bases between. The germline CDR1 and CDR2 sequences are LNHDA and SQIVND (reference sequence). The CDR3 is 14 residues long. CDR3 nucleotide sequence: TGTGCCAGTACCAGAAGGGGGACTAATGAAAAACTGTTTTTT. Encoded protein: CASTRRGTNEKLFF.

For the CDR3, the DNA is TGTGCCAGCAGTTACTCTCCCAGGGGGGCCGGTGAAAAACTGTTTTTT. Amino acid sequence: CASSYSPRGAGEKLFF. The chain has TRBV6-5 and TRBJ1-4; the match to TRBD1 covers 7 bases. CDR3 length: 16 amino acids. V dropped 0 bases and J dropped 7; count of bases not matched to a gene: 8. Germline loops: CDR1 MNHEY, CDR2 SVGAGI.

In its sample, this clonotype was seen many times. V and J are TRBV7-2 and TRBJ2-1; D ambiguous. Germline loops: CDR1 SGHTA, CDR2 FQGNSA. Trimming removed 2 bases from V and 0 bases from J, with 8 bases in between. The CDR3 contains 15 residues. The CDR3 DNA sequence: TGTGCCAGCAGCTTAAGTACGGGCTCCTACAATGAGCAGTTCTTC. It encodes CASSLSTGSYNEQFF.

The chain uses TRBV29-1 and TRBJ2-3, with D possibly TRBD2 on 5 matching bases. V gave up 5 bases and J gave up 3 bases, with 9 bases separating them. The CDR3 length is 12 residues. Per the germline V gene, CDR1 is SQVTM and CDR2 is ANQGSEA. The CDR3 spells CSVSRETDTQYF. DNA of the CDR3: TGCAGCGTTTCGAGGGAGACAGATACGCAGTATTTT.

In this sample, this clonotype turned up many times. This chain uses TRBV2 with TRBJ2-5; D is possibly TRBD2 (6 bases). The CDR3 sequence is 13 residues long. Trimming removed 8 bases at V and 0 bases at J, with 10 bases between. Looked up from germline, CDR1 is SNHLY and CDR2 is FYNNEI. CDR3 residues: CASSRDYQETQYF. As DNA, the CDR3 is TGTGCCAGCTCGAGGGACTACCAAGAGACCCAGTACTTC.

This clonotype occurred a few times. A read error may produce the germline difference seen at one junction end. V gene TRBV5-1 combines with J gene TRBJ2-2; maybe TRBD1 (6 bases). Germline V gene data show CDR1 as SGHRS and CDR2 as YFSETQ. The CDR3 sequence is 16 residues long. The DNA of the CDR3 is TGCGCCAGCAACTTGGCTGGGACACAAGGGACCGGGGAGCTGTTTTTT. This codes for CASNLAGTQGTGELFF. The full variable domain, completed using reference TRBV5-1 and TRBJ2-2, is KAGVTQTPRYLIKTRGQQVTLSCSPISGHRSVSWYQQTPGQGLQFLFEYFSETQRNKGNFPGRFSGRQFSNSRSEMNVSTLELGDSALYLCASNLAGTQGTGELFFGEGSRLTVL.

Ten or more counts support this clonotype. The chain has TRBV27 and TRBJ2-2; TRBD1 aligns across 11 bases. The germline V gene encodes CDR1 MNHEY and CDR2 SMNVEV (reference sequence). This CDR3 is built from 17 residues. V lost 5 bases and J lost 5; bases outside the gene matches: 10. The CDR3 reads CASSLSAGTGGTGELFF. As DNA, the CDR3 is TGTGCCAGCAGTCTTTCCGCCGGGACAGGGGGAACCGGGGAGCTGTTTTTT.

This clonotype has more than one count but fewer than ten. This chain joins TRBV5-5 and TRBJ2-7, with 10 nucleotides matching TRBD2. Germline trimming cut 4 bases from V and 3 bases from J; bases unmatched to any gene: 10. In germline, CDR1 is SGHKS, CDR2 YYEKEE (reference sequence). The CDR3 covers 16 residues. The CDR3 bases are TGTGCCAGCAGCCCCGGGGCTAGCGGGAGTGTCTACGAGCAGTACTTC. Protein: CASSPGASGSVYEQYF. Full variable domain (rest looked up from reference TRBV5-5 and TRBJ2-7): DAGVTQSPTHLIKTRGQQVTLRCSPISGHKSVSWYQQVLGQGPQFIFQYYEKEERGRGNFPDRFSARQFPNYSSELNVNALLLGDSALYLCASSPGASGSVYEQYFGPGTRLTVT.

This clonotype was counted ten times or more. V is TRBV10-3 and J is TRBJ1-5; D perhaps matches TRBD1 (5 bases). Germline-derived CDR1 and CDR2 are ENHRY and SYGVKD. This CDR3 is built from 15 residues. Trimming cost V 5 bases and J 0 bases, with 11 bases left between them. The CDR3 reads CAISPGASSNQPQHF. The CDR3 coding sequence is TGTGCCATCAGTCCTGGGGCAAGTAGCAATCAGCCCCAGCATTTT.

Turning to this clonotype: This may be a read error, as it is one base from a much larger clone. This sequence joins TRBV6-1 and TRBJ1-2; TRBD1 agrees at 12 bases. This CDR3 region has 15 residues. From germline, CDR1 is MNHNS and CDR2 SASEGT. Written as DNA, the CDR3 is TGTGTCAGCAGTGGCGGGACAGGGGGCAGCTATGGCTACACCTTC. Translating it yields CVSSGGTGGSYGYTF.

The rearrangement links TRBV19 to TRBJ1-2; D is ambiguous. The CDR3 runs to 14 residues. The V end lost 5 bases, the J end lost 2 bases, and 12 bases lay between the germline ends. CDR1 and CDR2 (germline): LNHDA, SQIVND (reference sequence). DNA of the CDR3: TGTGCCAGTAGTTTTCGGGAAGCCAACTATGGCTACACCTTC. Translation: CASSFREANYGYTF.

The table lists this clonotype with many counts. The CDR3 sequence: CASSGGDRDYGYTF. The CDR3 DNA sequence: TGTGCCAGCAGTGGAGGAGACAGGGACTATGGCTACACCTTC. The V and J genes are TRBV2 and TRBJ1-2, with 7 bases fitting TRBD1. CDR3 length equals 14 residues. Looked up from germline, CDR1 is SNHLY and CDR2 is FYNNEI. V was pared by 4 bases and J by 3 bases, with 5 bases of the junction left unmatched. The variable domain in full, with the rest retrieved from reference TRBV2 and TRBJ1-2, is EPEVTQTPSHQVTQMGQEVILRCVPISNHLYFYWYRQILGQKVEFLVSFYNNEISEKSEIFDDQFSVERPDGSNFTLKIRSTKLEDSAMYFCASSGGDRDYGYTFGSGTRLTVV.

There are a few counts of this clonotype. The chain couples TRBV5-6 to TRBJ1-1, with unresolved D. This CDR3 is built from 13 residues. Germline lookup yields CDR1 SGHDT and CDR2 YYEEEE. Trimming took off 3 bases at V and 1 base at J, with 7 bases between the two ends. In DNA, the CDR3 is TGTGCCAGCAGCTCAACTAAGAACACTGAAGCTTTCTTT. This gives the protein CASSSTKNTEAFF.

This clonotype was found many times. This chain connects TRBV20-1 to TRBJ1-5; TRBD1 might be the D (6 bases). The CDR3 totals 13 residues. V gave up 3 bases and J gave up 6 bases, with 12 bases separating them. CDR1 and CDR2 from the germline V gene are DFQATT and SNEGSKA (reference sequence). CDR3 in DNA: TGCAGTGCTAGTCCGGACAGTGCTCAGCCCCAGCATTTT. It yields the protein CSASPDSAQPQHF.

V usage is TRBV7-8 and J usage is TRBJ1-2; 8 bases are a match to TRBD1. J lost 4 bases, V lost 5 bases, and 9 bases had no gene match. Germline assignment: CDR1 SGHVS and CDR2 FQNEAQ. This CDR3 is 15 amino acids long. The CDR3 region has the DNA TGTGCCAGCAGCCCGCAGGACAGGGCCGTCTATGGCTACACCTTC. It translates to CASSPQDRAVYGYTF.

The chain carries TRBV12-3 or TRBV12-4 and TRBJ1-1; maybe TRBD1 (5 bases). V was clipped by 8 bases and J by 1 base, with 5 bases between them. The CDR3 contains 11 residues. For the CDR3, the DNA is TGTGCCAGCCAGGGGAACACTGAAGCTTTCTTT. As protein: CASQGNTEAFF.

This clonotype came up a few times. The chain links TRBV14 to TRBJ2-5, with 10 bases matching TRBD1. CDR3 length equals 16 residues. The germline V gene encodes CDR1 SGHDN and CDR2 FVKESK. V shed 4 bases and J 4 bases; nucleotides not matched to a gene: 9. CDR3 residues: CASSLYPGQGRETQYF. For the CDR3, the DNA is TGTGCCAGCAGCCTATATCCGGGACAGGGGCGAGAGACCCAGTACTTC.

This clonotype was seen at least ten times. The DNA for the CDR3 is TGTGCCAGCAGCCCCCGGACTAGCGGGGGAATATACAATGAGCAGTTCTTC. Protein sequence: CASSPRTSGGIYNEQFF. The chain employs TRBV11-3 and TRBJ2-1, with 13 positions matching TRBD2. V gave up 5 bases and J gave up 4 bases; unmatched junction bases: 8. Germline CDR1 reads SGHNT; CDR2 reads YENEEA. CDR3 length: 17 residues.

This clonotype was recorded at least ten times. The chain couples TRBV11-2 to TRBJ2-5; D is tentatively TRBD1 or TRBD2 (6 bases each). V was trimmed by 0 bases and J by 2 bases, leaving 10 bases between them. The CDR3 extends over 15 amino acids. Germline V lookup: CDR1 SGHAT, CDR2 FQNNGV. The CDR3 DNA is TGTGCCAGCAGCTTAGACGGGGGCGGGCAAGAGACCCAGTACTTC. This sequence encodes CASSLDGGGQETQYF. The full variable domain, in which reference TRBV11-2 and TRBJ2-5 provide the parts outside the CDR3, is EAGVAQSPRYKIIEKRQSVAFWCNPISGHATLYWYQQILGQGPKLLIQFQNNGVVDDSQLPKDRFSAERLKGVDSTLKIQPAKLEDSAVYLCASSLDGGGQETQYFGPGTRLLVL.

This clonotype was seen ten or more times. The CDR3 DNA sequence: TGTGCCAGCAGTTTCGGACAGGCACAAGAGACCCAGTACTTC. This gives the protein CASSFGQAQETQYF. The chain recombines TRBV7-6 with TRBJ2-5; 7 nucleotides align to TRBD1. Germline V CDR1 and CDR2: SGHVS, FNYEAQ. CDR3 length: 14 amino acids. The J segment lost 2 bases and the V segment lost 6 bases, leaving 6 bases of the junction unmatched.